The 6 T cell receptor beta chains listed next were all sequenced from one sample in a study of cytomegalovirus exposure and HLA in healthy donors. The protocol was immunoSEQ multiplex PCR, while the TCRdb copy is restricted to in-frame clones and leaves out a portion. The sample contains some 340,000 clones, around 87% of which appear only once. Material for sequencing was PBMCs. The receptors derive from a woman between 25 and 40 years old in good health and CMV-seropositive.

CDR3 loop: CASSFSGTEDSYEQYF. In nucleotides, the CDR3 is TGTGCCAGCAGTTTCTCCGGGACCGAAGACTCCTACGAGCAGTACTTC. The gene calls are TRBV28 and TRBJ2-7; D is tentatively TRBD1 or TRBD2 (5 bases each). Germline V lookup: CDR1 MDHEN, CDR2 SYDVKM. The V end was cut by 3 bases, the J end by 0 bases, with 15 bases between. CDR3 length equals 16 residues.

The genes are TRBV5-1 and TRBJ2-3, with D perhaps matching TRBD2 (6 bases). The germline gives CDR1 SGHRS, CDR2 YFSETQ. The CDR3 contains 14 residues. The germline V and J ends were trimmed by 3 bases and 6 bases, with 14 bases remaining between them. In DNA form, the CDR3 reads TGCGCCAGCAGCTCTAAGCGTGGAGGGGATACGCAGTATTTT. As protein: CASSSKRGGDTQYF. Drawing the rest from reference TRBV5-1 and TRBJ2-3, the complete variable domain is KAGVTQTPRYLIKTRGQQVTLSCSPISGHRSVSWYQQTPGQGLQFLFEYFSETQRNKGNFPGRFSGRQFSNSRSEMNVSTLELGDSALYLCASSSKRGGDTQYFGPGTRLTVL.

The chain uses TRBV27 and TRBJ2-1; 10 bases map to TRBD2. The CDR3 extends over 15 amino acids. CDR1 is MNHEY, CDR2 SMNVEV, per germline (reference sequence). The J segment lost 4 bases and the V segment lost 2 bases, leaving 2 bases of the junction unmatched. CDR3 bases: TGTGCCAGCAGTTTAGGTAGCGGGGGGTACAATGAGCAGTTCTTC. Its translation is CASSLGSGGYNEQFF.

The V gene is TRBV5-6, the J gene TRBJ2-5, with 9 positions matching TRBD1. CDR1 SGHDT and CDR2 YYEEEE come from the germline V gene. V gave up 4 bases and J gave up 5 bases; unmatched junction bases: 9. This CDR3 contains 15 residues. The CDR3 DNA reads as TGTGCCAGCAGCCCACTGGGACAGGGCGGCGAGACCCAGTACTTC. Translated: CASSPLGQGGETQYF.

The rearrangement joins TRBV28 to TRBJ2-7, with D maybe TRBD1 (6 bases). The CDR3 runs 13 residues. Germline V gene sequence: CDR1 MDHEN, CDR2 SYDVKM. Between the trimmed V and J ends, which lost 3 bases and 2 bases, there was a span of 8 bases. CDR3 loop: CASSFGTTYEQYF. CDR3 bases: TGTGCCAGCAGTTTCGGGACAACCTACGAGCAGTACTTC.

The chain combines TRBV4-2 with TRBJ2-7; the D call may be TRBD1 or TRBD2 (5 bases each). V shed 4 bases and J shed 3 bases, with 16 bases lying between them. The CDR3 loop spans 15 amino acids. Germline CDR1 reads LGHNA; CDR2 reads YNFKEQ. CDR3 nucleotide sequence: TGTGCCAGCAGCCCTGTGACCGGGACGGGCTACGAGCAGTACTTC. Encoded protein: CASSPVTGTGYEQYF.